This TCR beta chain derives from a study of blood T cell repertoires in COVID-19. Study background: Samples came from the United States, Italy and Spain, spanning acute and convalescent COVID-19. PBMCs, B-cell-depleted T cells, or T cells provided the cDNA or gDNA that made up the material.

The CDR3 runs to 15 residues. V trimming: 5 bases; J trimming: 1 base; junction bases outside the gene matches: 8. Germline CDR1 is SGHNT and CDR2 is YENEEA. Under the authors' procedure: For nucleated cells, counts were estimated from reference gene primer amplification. Some clones are missing from TCRdb's copy, which holds only in-frame ones; the method was immunoSEQ multiplex PCR. V and J calls and clone size come straight from that table; D and trimming were deduced from the DNA. The data show 140,000 to 150,000 clones, roughly 90% seen once. Sequenced: peripheral blood. This receptor was identified in a woman aged 45-65 years with acute or convalescent COVID-19. The chain joins TRBV11-3 to TRBJ2-7, with 7 bases lining up with TRBD1. The CDR3 DNA sequence: TGTGCCAGCAGCGTAGGGGGCAGAGGATCCTACGAGCAGTACTTC. Protein product: CASSVGGRGSYEQYF.